The 5 T cell receptor beta chains below were found in one sample sequenced in a study of blood T cell repertoires in COVID-19 (dated by TCRdb to 2020 to 2022). The library came from the immunoSEQ multiplex PCR assay. TCRdb retrieved this table from immuneACCESS and kept in-frame rearrangements only. Not all clones are present; in checked studies, unresolved V genes account for under half, and no reason is known for the remainder. A total of approximately 180,000 clones appear in this sample, more than 75% of them only once. The ten largest clonotypes hold roughly 20% of the sample. The sample was peripheral blood. The receptors come from a person between 70 and 80 years old with COVID-19, enrolled during active disease.

This rearrangement joins TRBV7-3 to TRBJ2-3; 8 nucleotides match TRBD1. The CDR3 loop spans 15 amino acids. Germline CDR1 SGHTA, CDR2 FQGTGA. Germline trimming cut 5 bases from V and 2 bases from J; bases unmatched to any gene: 6. CDR3 bases: TGTGCCAGCAGCCACGGACAGGGCCTCACAGATACGCAGTATTTT. Translating gives CASSHGQGLTDTQYF.

V gene TRBV6-1 combines with J gene TRBJ1-6, with 7 positions matching TRBD1. The CDR3 loop spans 15 amino acids. The germline CDR1 and CDR2 sequences are MNHNS and SASEGT. The V and J ends lost 3 bases and 7 bases, in that order; junction bases with no gene match: 6. As DNA, the CDR3 is TGTGCCAGCAGTGACCGGACAGGTTTAAATTCACCCCTCCACTTT. Its protein product is CASSDRTGLNSPLHF.

The chain employs TRBV5-4 and TRBJ2-5; 8 bases align to TRBD2. The CDR3 sequence is 13 residues long. Germline CDR1 is SGHNT and CDR2 is YYREEE (reference sequence). J lost 3 bases, V lost 4 bases, and 2 bases had no gene match. CDR3: CASSKLAEETQYF. CDR3 DNA sequence: TGTGCCAGCAGCAAACTAGCGGAAGAGACCCAGTACTTC.

The rearrangement joins TRBV4-3 to TRBJ2-1; 7 bases line up with TRBD2. This CDR3 spans 20 amino acids. Germline CDR1 reads LGHNA; CDR2 reads YSLEER. V gave up 0 bases and J gave up 0 bases; unmatched junction bases: 14. The CDR3 is CASSQDLMESRLASYNEQFF. The CDR3, as DNA: TGCGCCAGCAGCCAAGATCTAATGGAATCAAGACTAGCCTCCTACAATGAGCAGTTCTTC.

The V and J genes are TRBV12-3 or TRBV12-4 and TRBJ1-3, with a tentative D call TRBD1 (6 bases). The CDR3 totals 13 residues. Trimming removed 5 bases from V and 10 bases from J, with 15 bases in between. This CDR3 is CASSPWTVGTIYF. The CDR3 coding sequence is TGTGCCAGCAGTCCTTGGACAGTCGGTACCATATATTTT.